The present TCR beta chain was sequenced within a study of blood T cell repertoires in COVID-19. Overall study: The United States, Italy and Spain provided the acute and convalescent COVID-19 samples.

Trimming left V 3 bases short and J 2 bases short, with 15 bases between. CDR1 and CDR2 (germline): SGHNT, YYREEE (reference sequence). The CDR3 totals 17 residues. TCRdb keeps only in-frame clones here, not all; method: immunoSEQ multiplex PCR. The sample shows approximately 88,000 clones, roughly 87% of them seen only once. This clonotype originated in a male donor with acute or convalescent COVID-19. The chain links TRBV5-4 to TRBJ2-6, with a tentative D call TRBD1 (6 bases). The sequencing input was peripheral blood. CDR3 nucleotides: TGTGCCAGCAGCTCTCCTACAGGGTCACCTGGGGCCAACGTCCTGACTTTC. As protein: CASSSPTGSPGANVLTF.